One and the same sample provided the 13 T cell receptor delta chains below, sequenced in a study of gamma-delta chains in newborns, infants, children. TCRdb reran clone calling via CATT on the reads. This sample has about 9,200 delta-chain clones; about 23% occur once, and the top ten carry 4.4%. Sample: blood. Receptor source: a child who was a newborn, infant or young child, either healthy, febrile or measles-vaccinated (not recorded which).

CDR3 in DNA: TGTGCCTGTGACGCGGCGGGATACCGGAGCTCCTGGGACACCCGACAGATGTTTTTC. Translation gives CACDAAGYRSSWDTRQMFF. V is TRDV2 and J is TRDJ3; 7 nucleotides align to TRDD3. The CDR3 is 19 amino acids. Germline V gene lookup returns CDR1 GEAIGNYY and CDR2 EKD. Trimming took 3 bases from V and 0 from J; bases not matched to a gene: 10.

There are a few counts of this clone. The chain combines TRDV2 with TRDJ1; D remains ambiguous. V dropped 1 base and J dropped 0 bases, with 11 bases sitting between them. This CDR3 is built from 15 residues. CDR1 and CDR2 from the germline V gene are GEAIGNYY and EKD. The CDR3 is CACDTLEGHTDKLIF. CDR3 nucleotides: TGTGCCTGTGACACTTTAGAGGGCCACACCGATAAACTCATCTTT.

By sample fraction, this clone is medium-sized. The same CDR3 arises from other DNA sequences in this sample as well. The chain employs TRDV2 and TRDJ1; 11 bases fit TRDD3. V lost 3 bases, J lost 5 bases, and 22 bases stayed unmatched. CDR3 length: 20 amino acids. CDR1 is GEAIGNYY and CDR2 is EKD in the germline V gene. The CDR3 DNA reads TGTGCCTGTGACCAAGTACTGGGGGATATTTCGGGAGAAAGGAGAGATAAACTCATCTTT. Amino acids: CACDQVLGDISGERRDKLIF.

The sample holds a few counts of this clone. The V gene is TRDV2, the J gene TRDJ1; TRDD3 matches 12 bases. The CDR3 loop spans 18 amino acids. V lost 0 bases and J lost 2; bases outside the gene matches: 9. CDR1 and CDR2 (germline): GEAIGNYY, EKD. The CDR3 spells CACDTVRSGGYGTDKLIF. The CDR3 region has the DNA TGTGCCTGTGACACCGTAAGGTCTGGGGGATACGGGACCGATAAACTCATCTTT.

This clone was observed a few times. The rearrangement joins TRDV2 to TRDJ1; D is possibly TRDD3 (6 bases). The V gene lost 0 bases and the J gene lost 4 bases, with 20 bases spanning the gap. The CDR3 covers 17 residues. Per germline, CDR1 GEAIGNYY and CDR2 EKD. The CDR3 sequence: CACDTATGGGGYDKLIF. In nucleotides, the CDR3 is TGTGCCTGTGACACCGCTACCGGGGGAGGAGGATACGATAAACTCATCTTT.

J is TRDJ1 and V is TRDV2, with 8 bases fitting TRDD3. V trimming: 8 bases; J trimming: 2 bases; junction bases outside the gene matches: 18. Germline CDR1 reads GEAIGNYY; CDR2 reads EKD. The CDR3 consists of 17 residues. CDR3 nucleotide sequence: TGTGCCTCAAATGGACTGGGGGCTCAGACGCAGACCGATAAACTCATCTTT. This codes for CASNGLGAQTQTDKLIF.

The table lists this clone with a count of one. The V call is TRDV2, the J call TRDJ1, with 9 bases matching TRDD3. The CDR3 loop spans 20 amino acids. V was clipped by 0 bases and J by 1 base; unmatched bases: 17. CDR1 and CDR2 (germline): GEAIGNYY, EKD. In nucleotides, the CDR3 is TGTGCCTGTGACACCATTCGTACTGGGGGAGACCGAATGGGCACCGATAAACTCATCTTT. It translates to CACDTIRTGGDRMGTDKLIF.

This clone is deemed medium-sized. The CDR3 DNA is TGTGCCTGTGACGTACTGGGGATTGGAGGGCCTACCGATAAACTCATCTTT. Its translation is CACDVLGIGGPTDKLIF. The chain carries TRDV2 and TRDJ1, with 7 bases identical to TRDD3. Germline V gene lookup returns CDR1 GEAIGNYY and CDR2 EKD. The V gene end was trimmed by 3 bases and the J gene end by 2 bases; junction bases not matched to a gene: 14. CDR3 length equals 17 residues.

This clone showed up just a few times. This rearrangement joins TRDV2 to TRDJ1; no definite D call. This CDR3 contains 18 residues. CDR1 is GEAIGNYY, CDR2 EKD, per germline. Trimming removed 3 bases from V and 0 bases from J, with 22 bases in between. CDR3 in DNA: TGTGCCTGTGACCGGCTAGAGCAAGTGGGAGCAGACACCGATAAACTCATCTTT. It yields the protein CACDRLEQVGADTDKLIF.

As regards this clone: Other DNA sequences in the same sample also yield this CDR3. V usage is TRDV2 and J usage is TRDJ1; D call uncertain. Germline V gene sequence: CDR1 GEAIGNYY, CDR2 EKD. V was shortened by 3 bases and J by 0 bases, with 10 bases between the two germline ends. The CDR3 consists of 14 residues. The CDR3 DNA sequence: TGTGCCTGTGACTTATTAGGGGACACCGATAAACTCATCTTT. Translating gives CACDLLGDTDKLIF.

Only a few counts were recorded for this clone. V and J are TRDV2 and TRDJ1; TRDD3 matches at 10 bases. CDR1 and CDR2 (germline): GEAIGNYY, EKD. The CDR3 is 18 amino acids. The trim removed 5 bases at V and 0 bases at J, leaving 14 bases unmatched. The CDR3 region is CACVTLLMGDTNTDKLIF. DNA for the CDR3: TGTGCCTGTGTCACTCTCCTGATGGGGGATACAAACACCGATAAACTCATCTTT.

This clone occurred a few times. CDR3 region: CACDPLLGDTGGTDKLIF. CDR3 DNA sequence: TGTGCCTGTGACCCGTTACTGGGGGATACGGGAGGGACCGATAAACTCATCTTT. The chain uses TRDV2 and TRDJ1, with 13 bases aligning to TRDD3. This CDR3 region has 18 residues. J gave up 2 bases and V 3 bases, and 11 bases lay outside the gene matches. The germline V gene encodes CDR1 GEAIGNYY and CDR2 EKD.

The chain is built from TRDV1 and TRDJ1; 8 nucleotides match TRDD2. In germline, CDR1 is TSWWSYY, CDR2 QGS. This CDR3 has 22 residues. The V gene end was trimmed by 2 bases and the J gene end by 2 bases; junction bases not matched to a gene: 25. The CDR3 coding sequence is TGTGCTCTTGGGGAATTCCTTCCTAACGAAATCGCCCGGGCTGGGAAGACCGATAAACTCATCTTT. Translating it yields CALGEFLPNEIARAGKTDKLIF.